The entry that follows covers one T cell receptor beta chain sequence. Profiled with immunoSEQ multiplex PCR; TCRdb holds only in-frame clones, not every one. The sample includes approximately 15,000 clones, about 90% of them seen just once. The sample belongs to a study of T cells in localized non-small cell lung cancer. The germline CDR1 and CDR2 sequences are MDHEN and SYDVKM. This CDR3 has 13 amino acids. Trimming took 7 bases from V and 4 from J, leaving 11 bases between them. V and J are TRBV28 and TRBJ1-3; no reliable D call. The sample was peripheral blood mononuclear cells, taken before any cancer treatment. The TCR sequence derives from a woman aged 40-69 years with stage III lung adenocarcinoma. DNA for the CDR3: TGTGCCAGCACCAAAGCCTGGGGAAACACCATATATTTT. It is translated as CASTKAWGNTIYF.